These T cell receptor beta chains were read from a single sample in a study of blood T cells in healthy people across ages. TCRdb used MiXCR to reprocess the 5' RACE reads, holding one entry per CDR3 protein. The sample lists hundreds of thousands of distinct CDR3 sequences, roughly 50% occurring once. Material: blood. These receptors all stem from a man younger than 40 in good health. CDR3s include the opening cysteine and the closing phenylalanine or tryptophan. The D gene is left open where the match is weak. The size of a clone is reported for some rows only, either as once, few or many, or as a class for expanded clones.

V: TRBV29-1; D: TRBD1; size: many; J: TRBJ2-7; CDR3: CSVEELDRSSYEQYF; DNA: TGCAGCGTTGAAGAGCTGGACAGGTCCTCCTACGAGCAGTACTTC
V: TRBV7-9; D: TRBD1; size: .; J: TRBJ1-2; CDR3: CASSSPPDREESYTF; DNA: TGTGCCAGCAGCTCCCCGCCCGACAGGGAGGAAAGCTACACCTTC
V: TRBV7-2; D: TRBD1; size: few; J: TRBJ1-5; CDR3: CASSPGQGLSIRPQHF; DNA: TGTGCCAGCAGCCCGGGACAGGGGCTTTCTATCAGGCCCCAGCATTTT
V: TRBV24-1; D: TRBD1; size: .; J: TRBJ2-5; CDR3: CATSDWPRQGAKETQYF; DNA: TGTGCCACCAGTGATTGGCCGCGACAGGGGGCGAAAGAGACCCAGTACTTC
V: TRBV7-2; D: .; size: .; J: TRBJ1-5; CDR3: CASSLVQGSNQPQHF; DNA: TGTGCCAGCAGCTTAGTCCAGGGGAGCAATCAGCCCCAGCATTTT
V: TRBV4-3; D: .; size: .; J: TRBJ2-1; CDR3: CASSQDLATYNEQFF; DNA: TGCGCCAGCAGCCAAGATCTAGCCACCTACAATGAGCAGTTCTTC
V: TRBV11-2; D: .; size: .; J: TRBJ2-3; CDR3: CASSVGQGGGAQYF; DNA: TGTGCCAGCAGCGTCGGACAGGGCGGGGGGGCGCAGTATTTT
V: TRBV4-1; D: .; size: many; J: TRBJ2-1; CDR3: CASSVRGGGYNEQFF; DNA: TGCGCCAGCAGCGTCAGGGGGGGGGGCTACAATGAGCAGTTCTTC
V: TRBV27; D: TRBD2; size: .; J: TRBJ2-5; CDR3: CASSLSVGGQETQYF; DNA: TGTGCCAGCAGTTTATCAGTCGGGGGGCAAGAGACCCAGTACTTC
V: TRBV18; D: .; size: .; J: TRBJ1-2; CDR3: CASSPGAGTIYGYTF; DNA: TGTGCCAGCTCACCAGGGGCAGGAACAATCTATGGCTACACCTTC
V: TRBV7-9; D: .; size: .; J: TRBJ2-3; CDR3: CASSLVGQHTDTQYF; DNA: TGTGCCAGCAGCTTAGTTGGACAGCACACAGATACGCAGTATTTT
V: TRBV29-1; D: TRBD1; size: .; J: TRBJ2-5; CDR3: CSATGVGYQETQYF; DNA: TGCAGCGCGACAGGGGTCGGATACCAAGAGACCCAGTACTTC
V: TRBV20-1; D: TRBD1; size: few; J: TRBJ2-5; CDR3: CSARTGRIETQYF; DNA: TGCAGTGCACGGACAGGGAGGATTGAGACCCAGTACTTC
V: TRBV6-6; D: TRBD2; size: once; J: TRBJ2-3; CDR3: CASYGGGITDTQYF; DNA: TGTGCCAGCTACGGGGGAGGGATCACAGATACGCAGTATTTT
V: TRBV7-8; D: .; size: .; J: TRBJ2-7; CDR3: CASSLDLGVSYEQYF; DNA: TGTGCCAGCAGCTTAGATTTGGGGGTCTCCTACGAGCAGTACTTC
V: TRBV27; D: .; size: .; J: TRBJ1-2; CDR3: CASSLSFRLGNYGYTF; DNA: TGTGCCAGCAGTTTATCCTTCAGACTGGGGAACTATGGCTACACCTTC
V: TRBV12-3/TRBV12-4; D: .; size: many; J: TRBJ2-5; CDR3: CASSASYQETQYF; DNA: TGTGCCAGCAGTGCATCGTACCAAGAGACCCAGTACTTC
V: TRBV12-3/TRBV12-4; D: .; size: .; J: TRBJ2-5; CDR3: CASSTGTVETQYF; DNA: TGTGCCAGTAGTACCGGGACGGTAGAGACCCAGTACTTC
V: TRBV12-3/TRBV12-4; D: TRBD2; size: few; J: TRBJ2-1; CDR3: CASSSGGAFFNEQFF; DNA: TGTGCCAGCAGTAGCGGGGGGGCCTTTTTTAATGAGCAGTTCTTC
V: TRBV3-1; D: .; size: .; J: TRBJ1-5; CDR3: CASSLGQNNQPQHF; DNA: TGTGCCAGCAGCCTGGGGCAAAACAATCAGCCCCAGCATTTT
V: TRBV4-1; D: .; size: .; J: TRBJ2-5; CDR3: CASSQEAGEWSWQYF; DNA: TGCGCCAGCAGCCAAGAGGCAGGGGAATGGAGTTGGCAGTACTTC
V: TRBV7-2; D: TRBD1; size: .; J: TRBJ1-2; CDR3: CASSLEPGTGANYGYTF; DNA: TGTGCCAGCAGCTTAGAGCCCGGGACAGGGGCTAACTATGGCTACACCTTC
V: TRBV6-2/TRBV6-3; D: .; size: .; J: TRBJ2-1; CDR3: CASSPADSYNEQFF; DNA: TGTGCCAGCAGTCCAGCGGACTCCTACAATGAGCAGTTCTTC
V: TRBV7-9; D: TRBD1; size: .; J: TRBJ2-7; CDR3: CASSSLRGPASYEQYF; DNA: TGTGCCAGCAGCTCCTTAAGGGGGCCCGCCTCCTACGAGCAGTACTTC
V: TRBV20-1; D: .; size: once; J: TRBJ1-2; CDR3: CSALGEAVDYGYTF; DNA: TGCAGTGCTTTGGGGGAGGCAGTAGACTATGGCTACACCTTC
V: TRBV5-5; D: TRBD1; size: .; J: TRBJ1-4; CDR3: CASSLGAGTGGEKLFF; DNA: TGTGCCAGCAGCTTGGGCGCCGGGACAGGAGGTGAAAAACTGTTTTTT
V: TRBV29-1; D: .; size: .; J: TRBJ2-7; CDR3: CSVAWRDYEQYF; DNA: TGCAGCGTTGCGTGGAGGGACTACGAGCAGTACTTC
V: TRBV6-6; D: .; size: .; J: TRBJ2-7; CDR3: CASSYEDSYEQYF; DNA: TGTGCCAGCAGTTACGAGGATTCCTACGAGCAGTACTTC
V: TRBV20-1; D: .; size: .; J: TRBJ1-4; CDR3: CSAQLGSEKLFF; DNA: TGCAGTGCACAATTGGGGAGTGAAAAACTGTTTTTT
V: TRBV28; D: TRBD1; size: few; J: TRBJ2-3; CDR3: CASSGTNRGNTQYF; DNA: TGTGCCAGCAGTGGAACAAACAGGGGAAATACGCAGTATTTT
V: TRBV11-3; D: TRBD2; size: .; J: TRBJ2-7; CDR3: CASSSRLAGGSYEQYF; DNA: TGTGCCAGCAGCTCCAGATTAGCGGGGGGCTCCTACGAGCAGTACTTC
V: TRBV12-3/TRBV12-4; D: .; size: .; J: TRBJ2-3; CDR3: CASSMVPDTQYF; DNA: TGTGCCAGCAGTATGGTCCCAGATACGCAGTATTTT
V: TRBV14; D: TRBD1; size: .; J: TRBJ2-6; CDR3: CASSPQGDRAPLSGANVLTF; DNA: TGTGCCAGCAGCCCCCAAGGGGACAGGGCCCCACTCTCTGGGGCCAACGTCCTGACTTTC
V: TRBV30; D: TRBD1; size: .; J: TRBJ2-5; CDR3: CACGQGQETQYF; DNA: TGTGCCTGCGGACAGGGCCAAGAGACCCAGTACTTC
V: TRBV10-3; D: .; size: once; J: TRBJ2-7; CDR3: CAIRRDSVYEQYF; DNA: TGTGCCATCCGGAGGGACAGCGTATACGAGCAGTACTTC
V: TRBV5-1; D: .; size: .; J: TRBJ1-1; CDR3: CASSFSWGVGTEAFF; DNA: TGCGCCAGCAGCTTTTCCTGGGGGGTTGGCACTGAAGCTTTCTTT
V: TRBV12-3/TRBV12-4; D: .; size: .; J: TRBJ1-5; CDR3: CASSPAQHF; DNA: TGTGCCAGCAGTCCCGCCCAGCATTTT
V: TRBV4-3; D: .; size: .; J: TRBJ2-7; CDR3: CASSQESEKSSYEQYF; DNA: TGCGCCAGCAGCCAAGAATCGGAAAAAAGCTCCTACGAGCAGTACTTC
V: TRBV20-1; D: TRBD2; size: .; J: TRBJ2-1; CDR3: CSATRTSGGDLSSYNGQFF; DNA: TGCAGTGCTACCAGGACTAGCGGGGGGGACCTGAGCTCCTACAATGGGCAGTTCTTC
V: TRBV6-5; D: TRBD1; size: .; J: TRBJ1-1; CDR3: CASDPGQPDTEAFF; DNA: TGTGCCAGCGATCCGGGACAGCCGGACACTGAAGCTTTCTTT
V: TRBV2; D: TRBD2; size: few; J: TRBJ2-1; CDR3: CASTSRGVSDEQFF; DNA: TGTGCCAGCACTTCACGGGGGGTGTCGGATGAGCAGTTCTTC
V: TRBV20-1; D: .; size: many; J: TRBJ1-1; CDR3: CSASPPAGNTEAFF; DNA: TGCAGTGCCTCGCCCCCGGCGGGGAACACTGAAGCTTTCTTT
V: TRBV20-1; D: .; size: .; J: TRBJ1-2; CDR3: CSASQECNYGYTF; DNA: TGCAGTGCTAGCCAGGAGTGCAACTATGGCTACACCTTC
V: TRBV2; D: TRBD1; size: .; J: TRBJ1-6; CDR3: CASSEAGTGSPLHF; DNA: TGTGCCAGCAGTGAAGCCGGGACAGGGTCACCCCTCCACTTT
V: TRBV5-1; D: TRBD1; size: few; J: TRBJ2-1; CDR3: CASSHGTGNPNNEQFF; DNA: TGCGCCAGCAGCCACGGGACAGGGAATCCCAACAATGAGCAGTTCTTC
V: TRBV18; D: .; size: .; J: TRBJ2-3; CDR3: CASSPFRDSTDTQYF; DNA: TGTGCCAGCTCACCTTTCCGGGACAGCACAGATACGCAGTATTTT
V: TRBV6-5; D: .; size: .; J: TRBJ2-1; CDR3: CASSSQGGTYNEQFF; DNA: TGTGCCAGCAGTTCCCAGGGGGGCACCTACAATGAGCAGTTCTTC
V: TRBV6-1; D: .; size: .; J: TRBJ1-2; CDR3: CASSEDANYGYTF; DNA: TGTGCCAGCAGTGAAGATGCAAACTATGGCTACACCTTC
V: TRBV2; D: TRBD1; size: .; J: TRBJ1-6; CDR3: CASSEPRGGYNSPLHF; DNA: TGTGCCAGCAGTGAACCCAGGGGGGGGTATAATTCACCCCTCCACTTT
V: TRBV28; D: .; size: once; J: TRBJ2-6; CDR3: CASCLSSGANVLTF; DNA: TGTGCCAGCTGCCTGAGTTCTGGGGCCAACGTCCTGACTTTC